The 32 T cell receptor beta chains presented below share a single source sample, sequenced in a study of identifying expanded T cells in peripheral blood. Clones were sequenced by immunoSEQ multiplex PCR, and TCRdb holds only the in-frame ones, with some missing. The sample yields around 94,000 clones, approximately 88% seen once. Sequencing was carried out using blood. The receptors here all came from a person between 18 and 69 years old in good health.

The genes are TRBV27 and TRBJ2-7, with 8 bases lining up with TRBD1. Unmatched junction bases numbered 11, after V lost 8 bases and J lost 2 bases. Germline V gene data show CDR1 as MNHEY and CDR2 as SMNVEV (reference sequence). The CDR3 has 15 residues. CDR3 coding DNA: TGTGCCAGCGGGAATCAGGGGGCCCCTCCCTACGAGCAGTACTTC. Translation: CASGNQGAPPYEQYF.

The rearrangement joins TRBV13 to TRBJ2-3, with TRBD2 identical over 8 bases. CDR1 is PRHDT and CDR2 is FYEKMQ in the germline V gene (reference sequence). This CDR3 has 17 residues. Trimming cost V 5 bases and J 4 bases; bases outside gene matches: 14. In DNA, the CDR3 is TGTGCCAGCAGCCCGCCGTGGCAGCGGGAGTACCCAGATACGCAGTATTTT. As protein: CASSPPWQREYPDTQYF.

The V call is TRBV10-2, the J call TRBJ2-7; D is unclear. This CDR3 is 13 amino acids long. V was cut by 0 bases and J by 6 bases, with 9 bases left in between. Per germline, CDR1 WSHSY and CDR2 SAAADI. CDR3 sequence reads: CASSESISTEQYF. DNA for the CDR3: TGCGCCAGCAGTGAGTCGATTAGCACCGAGCAGTACTTC.

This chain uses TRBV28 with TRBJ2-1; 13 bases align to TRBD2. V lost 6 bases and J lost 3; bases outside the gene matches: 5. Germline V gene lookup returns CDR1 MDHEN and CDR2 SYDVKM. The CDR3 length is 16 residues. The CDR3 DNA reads TGTGCCAGCAGCCAGGGACTAGCGGGGATCTACAATGAGCAGTTCTTC. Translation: CASSQGLAGIYNEQFF.

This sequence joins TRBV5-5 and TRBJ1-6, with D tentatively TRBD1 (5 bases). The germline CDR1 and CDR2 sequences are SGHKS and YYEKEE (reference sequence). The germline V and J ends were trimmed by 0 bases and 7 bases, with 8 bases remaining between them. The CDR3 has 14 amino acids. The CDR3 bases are TGTGCCAGCAGCTTGGTTCAGGGAAATTCACCCCTCCACTTT. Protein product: CASSLVQGNSPLHF.

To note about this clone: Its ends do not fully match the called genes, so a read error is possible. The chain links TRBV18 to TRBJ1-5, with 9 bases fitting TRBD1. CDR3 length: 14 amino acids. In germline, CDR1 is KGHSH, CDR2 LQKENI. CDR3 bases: TGTGCCAGCTCCCATGACAGGGGGAATCGGCCCCAGCATTTT. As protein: CASSHDRGNRPQHF.

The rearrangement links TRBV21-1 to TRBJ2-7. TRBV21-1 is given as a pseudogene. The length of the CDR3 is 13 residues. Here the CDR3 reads CASSLRFVFEQYF. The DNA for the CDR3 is TGTGCCAGCAGCCTAAGGTTTGTCTTCGAGCAGTACTTC.

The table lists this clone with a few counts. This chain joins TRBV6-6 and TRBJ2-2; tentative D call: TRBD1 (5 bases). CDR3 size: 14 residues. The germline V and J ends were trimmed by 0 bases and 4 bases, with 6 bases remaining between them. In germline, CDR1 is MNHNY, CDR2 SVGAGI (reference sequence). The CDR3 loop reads CASSYSGLTGELFF. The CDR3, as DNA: TGTGCCAGCAGTTACTCGGGGCTCACCGGGGAGCTGTTTTTT.

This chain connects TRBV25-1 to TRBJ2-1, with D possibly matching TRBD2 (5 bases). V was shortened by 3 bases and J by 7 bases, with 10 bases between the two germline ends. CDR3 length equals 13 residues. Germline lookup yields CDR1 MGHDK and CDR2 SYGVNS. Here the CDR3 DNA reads TGTGCCAGCAGTGACCGCGGACTTAATGAGCAGTTCTTC. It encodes CASSDRGLNEQFF.

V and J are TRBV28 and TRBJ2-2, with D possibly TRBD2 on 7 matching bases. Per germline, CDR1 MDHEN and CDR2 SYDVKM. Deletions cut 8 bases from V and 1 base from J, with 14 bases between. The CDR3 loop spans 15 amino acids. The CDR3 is CASGAGHMNTGELFF. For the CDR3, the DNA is TGTGCCAGCGGAGCGGGACACATGAACACCGGGGAGCTGTTTTTT.

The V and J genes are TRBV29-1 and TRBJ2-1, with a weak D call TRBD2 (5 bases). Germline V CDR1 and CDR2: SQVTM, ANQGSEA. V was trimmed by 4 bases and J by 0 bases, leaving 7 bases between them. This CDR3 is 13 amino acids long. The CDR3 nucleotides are TGCAGCGTTGGAGGGAGCTCCTACAATGAGCAGTTCTTC. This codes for CSVGGSSYNEQFF.

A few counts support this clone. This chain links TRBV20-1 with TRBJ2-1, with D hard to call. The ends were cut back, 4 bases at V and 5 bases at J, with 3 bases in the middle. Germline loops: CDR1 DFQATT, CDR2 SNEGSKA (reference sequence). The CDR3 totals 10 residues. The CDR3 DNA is TGCAGTGCTACAGACAATGAGCAGTTCTTC. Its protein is CSATDNEQFF.

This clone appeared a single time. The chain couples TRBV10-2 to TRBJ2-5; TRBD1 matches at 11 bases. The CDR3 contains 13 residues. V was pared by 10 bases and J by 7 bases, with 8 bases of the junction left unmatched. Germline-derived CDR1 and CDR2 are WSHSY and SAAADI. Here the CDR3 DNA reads TGCGCCACGTTGGGACAGGGGGACGGGACCCAGTACTTC. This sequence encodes CATLGQGDGTQYF.

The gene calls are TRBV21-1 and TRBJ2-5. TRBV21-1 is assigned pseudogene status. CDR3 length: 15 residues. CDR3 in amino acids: CASSNVPGIQETQYF. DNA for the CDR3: TGTGCCAGCAGCAATGTACCGGGCATCCAAGAGACCCAGTACTTC.

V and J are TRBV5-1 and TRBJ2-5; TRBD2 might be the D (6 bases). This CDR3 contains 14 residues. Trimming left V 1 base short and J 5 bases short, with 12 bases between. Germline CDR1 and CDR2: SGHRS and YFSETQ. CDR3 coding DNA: TGCGCCAGCAGCTTGTCGGGGGTTGCGGAGACCCAGTACTTC. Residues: CASSLSGVAETQYF.

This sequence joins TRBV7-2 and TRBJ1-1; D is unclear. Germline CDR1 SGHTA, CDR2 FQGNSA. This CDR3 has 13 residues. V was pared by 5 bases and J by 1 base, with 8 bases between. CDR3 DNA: TGTGCCAGCAGCCTTACAACGAACACTGAAGCTTTCTTT. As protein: CASSLTTNTEAFF.

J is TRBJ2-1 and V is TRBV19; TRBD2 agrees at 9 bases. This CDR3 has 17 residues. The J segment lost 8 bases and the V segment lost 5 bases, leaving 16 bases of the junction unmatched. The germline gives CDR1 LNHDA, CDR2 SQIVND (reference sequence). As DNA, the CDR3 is TGTGCCAGTAGTCTCCAAATAGCGGGAGCTGGGAGATATGAGCAGTTCTTC. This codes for CASSLQIAGAGRYEQFF.

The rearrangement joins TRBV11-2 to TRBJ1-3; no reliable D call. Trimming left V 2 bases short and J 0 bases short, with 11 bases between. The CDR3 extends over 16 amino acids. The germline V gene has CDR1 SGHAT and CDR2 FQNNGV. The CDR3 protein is CASSLLGFSSGNTIYF. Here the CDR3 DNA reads TGTGCCAGCAGCTTACTTGGCTTCAGCTCTGGAAACACCATATATTTT.

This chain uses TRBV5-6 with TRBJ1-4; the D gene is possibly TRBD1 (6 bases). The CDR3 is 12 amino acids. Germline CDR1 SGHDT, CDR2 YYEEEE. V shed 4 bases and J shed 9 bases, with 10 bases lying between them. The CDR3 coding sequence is TGTGCCAGCAGCAGTGGACAGCAAAAACTGTTTTTT. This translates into CASSSGQQKLFF.

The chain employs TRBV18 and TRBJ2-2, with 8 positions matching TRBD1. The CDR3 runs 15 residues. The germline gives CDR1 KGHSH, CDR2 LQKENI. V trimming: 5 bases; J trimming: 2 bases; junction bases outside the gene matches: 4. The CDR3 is CASSSGQGNTGELFF. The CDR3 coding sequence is TGTGCCAGCTCATCCGGACAGGGAAACACCGGGGAGCTGTTTTTT.

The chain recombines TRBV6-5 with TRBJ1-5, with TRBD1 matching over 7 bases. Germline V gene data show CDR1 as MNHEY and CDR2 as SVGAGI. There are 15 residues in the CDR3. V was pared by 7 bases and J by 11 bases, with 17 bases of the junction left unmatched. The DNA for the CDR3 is TGTGCCAGCACCTCTAGGAGGACAGGAAATGGGGCCCAGCATTTT. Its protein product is CASTSRRTGNGAQHF.

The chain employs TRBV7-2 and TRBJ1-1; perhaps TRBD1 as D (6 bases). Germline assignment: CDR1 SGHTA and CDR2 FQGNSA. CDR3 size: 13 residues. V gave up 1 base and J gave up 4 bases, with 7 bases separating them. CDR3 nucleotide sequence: TGTGCCAGCAGCTTAGACAGGGTCACTGAAGCTTTCTTT. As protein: CASSLDRVTEAFF.

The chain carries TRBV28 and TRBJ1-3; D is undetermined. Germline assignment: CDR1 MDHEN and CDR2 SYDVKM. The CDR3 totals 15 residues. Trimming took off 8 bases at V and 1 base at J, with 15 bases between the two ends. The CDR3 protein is CASSRGGKSGNTIYF. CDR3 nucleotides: TGTGCCAGCTCCCGGGGTGGGAAGTCTGGAAACACCATATATTTT.

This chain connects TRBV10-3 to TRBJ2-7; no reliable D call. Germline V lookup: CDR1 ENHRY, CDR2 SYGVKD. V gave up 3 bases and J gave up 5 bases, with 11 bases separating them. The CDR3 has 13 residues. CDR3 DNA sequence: TGTGCCATCAGTGAAATGGATTCCAACGAGCAGTACTTC. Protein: CAISEMDSNEQYF.

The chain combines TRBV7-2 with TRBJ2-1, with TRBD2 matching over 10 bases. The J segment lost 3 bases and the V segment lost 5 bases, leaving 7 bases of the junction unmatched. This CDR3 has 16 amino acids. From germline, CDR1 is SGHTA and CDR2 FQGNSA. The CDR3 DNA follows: TGTGCCAGCAGCGCAAGCGGGAGGGCCGGCTACAATGAGCAGTTCTTC. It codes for CASSASGRAGYNEQFF.

The CDR3 nucleotides read TGTGCCAGCAGCTTAAGGACTAGCCCCGGGGAGCTGTTTTTT. This gives the protein CASSLRTSPGELFF. V is TRBV7-2 and J is TRBJ2-2; 8 bases are shared with TRBD2. CDR3 length: 14 amino acids. Germline assignment: CDR1 SGHTA and CDR2 FQGNSA. The V gene end was trimmed by 2 bases and the J gene end by 6 bases; junction bases not matched to a gene: 2.

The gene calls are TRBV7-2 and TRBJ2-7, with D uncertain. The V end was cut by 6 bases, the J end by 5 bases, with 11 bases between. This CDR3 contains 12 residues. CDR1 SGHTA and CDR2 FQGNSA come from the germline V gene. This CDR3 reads CASSTFLDEQYF. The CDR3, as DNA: TGTGCCAGCAGTACTTTCCTAGACGAGCAGTACTTC.

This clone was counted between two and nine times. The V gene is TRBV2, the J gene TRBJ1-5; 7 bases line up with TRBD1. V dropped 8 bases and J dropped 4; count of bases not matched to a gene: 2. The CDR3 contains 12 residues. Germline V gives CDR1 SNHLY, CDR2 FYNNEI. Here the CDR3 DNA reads TGTGCCAGCGGACAGGAAAATCAGCCCCAGCATTTT. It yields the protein CASGQENQPQHF.

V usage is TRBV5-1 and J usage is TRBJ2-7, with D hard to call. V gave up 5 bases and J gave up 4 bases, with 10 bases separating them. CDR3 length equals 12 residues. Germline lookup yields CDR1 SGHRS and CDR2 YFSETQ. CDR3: CASRDRRYEQYF. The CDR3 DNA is TGCGCCAGCAGAGACCGTCGATACGAGCAGTACTTC.

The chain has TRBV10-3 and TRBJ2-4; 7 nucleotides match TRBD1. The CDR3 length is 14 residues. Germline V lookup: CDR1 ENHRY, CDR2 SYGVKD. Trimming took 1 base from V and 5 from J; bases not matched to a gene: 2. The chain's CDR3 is CAISEFTGENIQYF. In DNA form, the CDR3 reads TGTGCCATCAGTGAGTTCACAGGGGAAAACATTCAGTACTTC.

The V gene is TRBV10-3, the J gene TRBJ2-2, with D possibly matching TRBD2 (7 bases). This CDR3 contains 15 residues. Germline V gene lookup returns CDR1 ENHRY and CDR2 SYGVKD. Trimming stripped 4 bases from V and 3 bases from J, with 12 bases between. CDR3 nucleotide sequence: TGTGCCATCAGTGGGGGGGGCTCCGACACCGGGGAGCTGTTTTTT. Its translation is CAISGGGSDTGELFF.

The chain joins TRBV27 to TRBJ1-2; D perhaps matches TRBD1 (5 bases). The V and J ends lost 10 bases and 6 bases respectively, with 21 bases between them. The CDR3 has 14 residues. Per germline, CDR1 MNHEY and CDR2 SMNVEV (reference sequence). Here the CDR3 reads CANINHGGKDGYTF. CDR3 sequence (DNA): TGTGCCAACATAAATCACGGGGGGAAGGATGGCTACACCTTC.